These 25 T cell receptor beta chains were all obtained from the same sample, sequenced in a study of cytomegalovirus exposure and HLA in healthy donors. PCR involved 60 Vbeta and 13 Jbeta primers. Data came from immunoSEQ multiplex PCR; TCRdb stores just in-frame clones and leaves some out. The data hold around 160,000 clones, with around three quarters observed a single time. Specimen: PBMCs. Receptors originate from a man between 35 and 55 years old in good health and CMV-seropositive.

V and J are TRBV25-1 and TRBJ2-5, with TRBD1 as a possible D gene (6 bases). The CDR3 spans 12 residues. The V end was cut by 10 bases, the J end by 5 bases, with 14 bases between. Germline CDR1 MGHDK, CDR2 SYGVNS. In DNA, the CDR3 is TGTGCCACCCAGGGGCATTGGGAGACCCAGTACTTC. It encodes CATQGHWETQYF.

Here the CDR3 reads CASSVSETENIQYF. CDR3 sequence (DNA): TGCGCCAGCAGCGTATCCGAGACAGAAAACATTCAGTACTTC. The chain couples TRBV5-1 to TRBJ2-4; tentative D call: TRBD1 (5 bases). The germline gives CDR1 SGHRS, CDR2 YFSETQ. This CDR3 comprises 14 residues. V was pared by 4 bases and J by 5 bases, with 13 bases between. The full variable domain, with the rest looked up from reference TRBV5-1 and TRBJ2-4, is KAGVTQTPRYLIKTRGQQVTLSCSPISGHRSVSWYQQTPGQGLQFLFEYFSETQRNKGNFPGRFSGRQFSNSRSEMNVSTLELGDSALYLCASSVSETENIQYFGAGTRLSVL.

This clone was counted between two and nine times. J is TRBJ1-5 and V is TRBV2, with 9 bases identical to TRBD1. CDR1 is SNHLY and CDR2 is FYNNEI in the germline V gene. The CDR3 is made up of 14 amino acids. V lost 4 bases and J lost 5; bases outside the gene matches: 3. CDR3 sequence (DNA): TGTGCCAGCAGTGTAGACAGGGGGGATCAGCCCCAGCATTTT. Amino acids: CASSVDRGDQPQHF.

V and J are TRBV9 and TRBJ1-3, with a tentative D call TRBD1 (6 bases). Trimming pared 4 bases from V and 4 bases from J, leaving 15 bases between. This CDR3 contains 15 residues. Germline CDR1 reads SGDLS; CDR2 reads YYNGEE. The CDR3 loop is CASSSGGQGGNTIYF. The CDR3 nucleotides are TGTGCCAGCAGCTCGGGGGGGCAGGGCGGAAACACCATATATTTT.

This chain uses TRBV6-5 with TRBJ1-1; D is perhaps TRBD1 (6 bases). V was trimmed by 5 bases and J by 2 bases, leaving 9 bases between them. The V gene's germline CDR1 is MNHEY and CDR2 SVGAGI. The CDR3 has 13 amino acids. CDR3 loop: CASSGQYNTEAFF. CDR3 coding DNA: TGTGCCAGCAGTGGACAGTATAACACTGAAGCTTTCTTT.

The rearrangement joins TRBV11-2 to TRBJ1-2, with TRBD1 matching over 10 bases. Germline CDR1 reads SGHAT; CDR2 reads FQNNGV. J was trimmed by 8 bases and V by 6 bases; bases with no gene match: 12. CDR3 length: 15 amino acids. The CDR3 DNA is TGTGCCAGCAGATATACCGGGACAGGGGAATCCGGCTACACCTTC. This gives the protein CASRYTGTGESGYTF.

The CDR3 reads CASKLAGGGSYNEQFF. The CDR3 region has the DNA TGTGCCAGTAAATTAGCGGGGGGGGGCTCCTACAATGAGCAGTTCTTC. The chain links TRBV19 to TRBJ2-1; 11 nucleotides match TRBD2. Germline V lookup: CDR1 LNHDA, CDR2 SQIVND (reference sequence). The V and J ends lost 7 bases and 0 bases, in that order; junction bases with no gene match: 5. The CDR3 runs to 16 residues.

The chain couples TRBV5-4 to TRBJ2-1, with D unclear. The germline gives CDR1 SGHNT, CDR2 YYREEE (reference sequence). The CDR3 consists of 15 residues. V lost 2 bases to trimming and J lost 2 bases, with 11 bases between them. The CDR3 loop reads CASSFFEAPYNEQFF. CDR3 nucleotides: TGTGCCAGCAGCTTTTTTGAGGCGCCCTACAATGAGCAGTTCTTC.

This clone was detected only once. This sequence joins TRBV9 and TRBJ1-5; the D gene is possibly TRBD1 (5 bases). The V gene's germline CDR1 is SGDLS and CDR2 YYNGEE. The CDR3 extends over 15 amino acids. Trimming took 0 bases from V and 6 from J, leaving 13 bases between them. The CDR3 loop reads CASSVGGGPGQPQHF. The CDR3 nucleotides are TGTGCCAGCAGCGTAGGCGGGGGACCCGGTCAGCCCCAGCATTTT.

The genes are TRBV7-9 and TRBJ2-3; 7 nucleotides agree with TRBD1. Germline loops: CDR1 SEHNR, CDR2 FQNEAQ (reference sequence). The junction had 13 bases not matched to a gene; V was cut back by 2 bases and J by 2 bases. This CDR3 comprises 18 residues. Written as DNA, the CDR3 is TGTGCCAGCAGCTTAAGGGTAATCCGGGACAGCCACACAGATACGCAGTATTTT. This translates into CASSLRVIRDSHTDTQYF.

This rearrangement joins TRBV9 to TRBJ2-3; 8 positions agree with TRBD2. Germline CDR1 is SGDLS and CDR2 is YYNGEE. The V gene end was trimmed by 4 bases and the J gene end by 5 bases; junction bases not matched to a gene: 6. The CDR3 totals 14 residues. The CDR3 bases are TGTGCCAGCAGCCCGGGAGGGCCGAAAGATACGCAGTATTTT. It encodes CASSPGGPKDTQYF.

The CDR3 region has the DNA TGTGCCAGCAGCTTGCTAGCGGGGAGCTCCTACGAGCAGTACTTC. Translation: CASSLLAGSSYEQYF. The chain uses TRBV5-5 and TRBJ2-7, with 9 nucleotides matching TRBD2. V trimming: 1 base; J trimming: 0 bases; junction bases outside the gene matches: 2. CDR1 and CDR2 (germline): SGHKS, YYEKEE (reference sequence). This CDR3 is 15 amino acids long. Variable domain in full (rest from reference TRBV5-5 and TRBJ2-7): DAGVTQSPTHLIKTRGQQVTLRCSPISGHKSVSWYQQVLGQGPQFIFQYYEKEERGRGNFPDRFSARQFPNYSSELNVNALLLGDSALYLCASSLLAGSSYEQYFGPGTRLTVT.

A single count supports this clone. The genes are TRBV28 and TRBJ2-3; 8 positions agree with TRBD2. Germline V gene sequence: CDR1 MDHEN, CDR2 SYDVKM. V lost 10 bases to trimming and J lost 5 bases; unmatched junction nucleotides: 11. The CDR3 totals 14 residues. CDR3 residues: CAIEDGRAGDTQYF. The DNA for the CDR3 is TGTGCCATCGAGGACGGGAGGGCCGGAGATACGCAGTATTTT.

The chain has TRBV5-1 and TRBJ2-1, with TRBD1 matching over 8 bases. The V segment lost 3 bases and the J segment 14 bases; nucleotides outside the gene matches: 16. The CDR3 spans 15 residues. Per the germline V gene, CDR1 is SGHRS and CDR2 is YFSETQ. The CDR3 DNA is TGCGCCAGCAGCTACTCCGAGACAGGGGCTCTCGGGGAGTTCTTC. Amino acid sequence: CASSYSETGALGEFF.

CDR3 amino acids: CASSGAGGYGEQFF. CDR3 bases: TGTGCCAGTAGTGGGGCGGGAGGGTACGGTGAGCAGTTCTTC. This chain connects TRBV19 to TRBJ2-1; 9 bases agree with TRBD2. The V gene's germline CDR1 is LNHDA and CDR2 SQIVND (reference sequence). The J segment lost 9 bases and the V segment lost 5 bases, leaving 8 bases of the junction unmatched. CDR3 length: 14 amino acids.

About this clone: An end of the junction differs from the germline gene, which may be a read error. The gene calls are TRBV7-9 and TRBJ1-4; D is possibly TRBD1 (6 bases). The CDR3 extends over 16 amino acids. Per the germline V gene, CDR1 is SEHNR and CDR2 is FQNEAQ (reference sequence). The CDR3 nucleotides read TGTTCCAGCAGCCCCCCAGGGGCATCAACTAATGAAAAACTGTTTTTT. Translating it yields CSSSPPGASTNEKLFF.

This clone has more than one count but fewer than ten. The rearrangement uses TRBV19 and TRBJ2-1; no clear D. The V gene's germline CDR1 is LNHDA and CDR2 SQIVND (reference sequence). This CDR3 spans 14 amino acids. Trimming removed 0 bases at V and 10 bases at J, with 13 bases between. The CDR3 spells CASSIDSTVWEQFF. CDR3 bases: TGTGCCAGTAGTATAGATTCAACTGTCTGGGAGCAGTTCTTC.

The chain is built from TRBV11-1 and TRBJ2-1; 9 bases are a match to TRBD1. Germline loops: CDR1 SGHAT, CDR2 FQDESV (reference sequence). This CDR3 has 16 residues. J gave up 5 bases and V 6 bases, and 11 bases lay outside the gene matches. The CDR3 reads CASRQLGTGRNNEQFF. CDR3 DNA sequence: TGTGCCAGCAGACAATTAGGGACAGGGAGAAACAATGAGCAGTTCTTC.

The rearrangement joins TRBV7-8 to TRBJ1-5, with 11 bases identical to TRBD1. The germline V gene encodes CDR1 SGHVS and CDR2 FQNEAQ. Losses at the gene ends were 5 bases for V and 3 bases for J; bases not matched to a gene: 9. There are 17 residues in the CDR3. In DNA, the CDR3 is TGTGCCAGCAGCACTACCTCGGGACAGGGGGACAATCAGCCCCAGCATTTT. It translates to CASSTTSGQGDNQPQHF.

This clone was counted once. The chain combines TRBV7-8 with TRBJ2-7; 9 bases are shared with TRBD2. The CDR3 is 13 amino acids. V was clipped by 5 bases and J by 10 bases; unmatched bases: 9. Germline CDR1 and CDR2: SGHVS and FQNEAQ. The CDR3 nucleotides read TGTGCCAGCAGCGCCACGACTAGCGGAACTCAGTACTTC. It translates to CASSATTSGTQYF.

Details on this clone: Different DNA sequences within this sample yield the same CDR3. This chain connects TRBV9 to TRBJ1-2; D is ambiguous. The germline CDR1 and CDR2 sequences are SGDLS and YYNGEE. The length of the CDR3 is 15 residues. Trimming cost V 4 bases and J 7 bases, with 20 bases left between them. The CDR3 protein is CASSPNPGQAGGYTF. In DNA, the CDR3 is TGTGCCAGCAGCCCCAACCCTGGGCAGGCGGGTGGCTACACCTTC.

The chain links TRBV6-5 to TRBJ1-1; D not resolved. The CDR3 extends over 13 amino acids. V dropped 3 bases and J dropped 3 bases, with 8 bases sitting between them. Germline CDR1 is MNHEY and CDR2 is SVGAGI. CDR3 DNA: TGTGCCAGCAGTTATACTCGAGACACTGAAGCTTTCTTT. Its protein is CASSYTRDTEAFF.

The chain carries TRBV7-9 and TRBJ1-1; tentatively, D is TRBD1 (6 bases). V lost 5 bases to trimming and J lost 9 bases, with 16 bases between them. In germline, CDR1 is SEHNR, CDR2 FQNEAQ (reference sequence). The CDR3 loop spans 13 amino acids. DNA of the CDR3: TGTGCCAGCAGCCCCCAACAGGGCATAAAAGCTTTCTTT. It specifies CASSPQQGIKAFF.

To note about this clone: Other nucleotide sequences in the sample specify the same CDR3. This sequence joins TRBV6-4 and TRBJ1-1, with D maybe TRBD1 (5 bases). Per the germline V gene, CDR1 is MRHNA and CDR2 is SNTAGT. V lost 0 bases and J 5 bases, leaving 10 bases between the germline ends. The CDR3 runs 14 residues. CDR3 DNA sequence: TGTGCCAGCAGTGACTCTAGTAGGGGAACTGAAGCTTTCTTT. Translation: CASSDSSRGTEAFF.

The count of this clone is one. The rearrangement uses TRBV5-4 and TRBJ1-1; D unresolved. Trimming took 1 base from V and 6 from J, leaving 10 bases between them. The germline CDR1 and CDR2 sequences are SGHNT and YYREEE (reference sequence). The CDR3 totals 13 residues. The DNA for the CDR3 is TGTGCCAGCAGCTTGTCGCAGGAATCTGAAGCTTTCTTT. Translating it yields CASSLSQESEAFF.